The TCR beta chain described here comes from a study of blood T cell repertoires in COVID-19. As for the study in general: Samples came from the United States, Italy and Spain, spanning acute and convalescent COVID-19.

The repertoire was sequenced with immunoSEQ multiplex PCR; TCRdb's copy has only in-frame clones and lacks some. This sample has approximately 170,000 clones; around 87% occur once, and the top ten carry 2.5% to 3%. Followed over time, Seattle patients had been enrolled while infection was active. V lost 2 bases, J lost 7 bases, and 5 bases lay in between. The CDR3 is 11 amino acids. The germline V gene has CDR1 MDHEN and CDR2 SYDVKM. Sequenced: peripheral blood. The gene calls are TRBV28 and TRBJ1-2, with D unresolved. This clonotype was obtained from a woman at least 80 years old with COVID-19, enrolled during active disease. This CDR3 reads CASSLGAGYTF. In DNA, the CDR3 is TGTGCCAGCAGTTTAGGAGCTGGCTACACCTTC.